One and the same sample provided the 13 T cell receptor beta chains below, sequenced in a study of long-term antiretroviral therapy in people with HIV. The libraries were made with immunoSEQ v3.0 at survey level. TCRdb's table, derived via immunoSEQ multiplex PCR, lists solely in-frame clones and lacks some. The sample consists of 24,000 or so clones, about 95% of them appearing once. This specimen consisted of unsorted PBMCs, obtained more than 4.7 years after starting antiretroviral therapy. These receptors all stem from a woman aged 45 to 65 with HIV.

V usage is TRBV29-1 and J usage is TRBJ1-1; D may be TRBD1 (6 bases). Germline V gene data show CDR1 as SQVTM and CDR2 as ANQGSEA. This CDR3 has 16 residues. Trimming removed 6 bases from V and 4 bases from J, with 24 bases in between. The CDR3 sequence: CSVRSRGEGRSTEAFF. CDR3 DNA sequence: TGCAGCGTCCGCTCAAGGGGGGAAGGAAGAAGCACTGAAGCTTTCTTT. The complete variable domain, with remaining parts taken from reference TRBV29-1 and TRBJ1-1, reads SAVISQKPSRDICQRGTSLTIQCQVDSQVTMMFWYRQQPGQSLTLIATANQGSEATYESGFVIDKFPISRPNLTFSTLTVSNMSPEDSSIYLCSVRSRGEGRSTEAFFGQGTRLTVV.

This chain links TRBV7-6 with TRBJ2-1, with D uncertain. Germline assignment: CDR1 SGHVS and CDR2 FNYEAQ. The V and J ends lost 1 base and 2 bases respectively, with 15 bases between them. CDR3 length: 17 amino acids. The CDR3 bases are TGTGCCAGCAGCTTAGGTGGGGTAACGTTTACCTACAATGAGCAGTTCTTC. Translated: CASSLGGVTFTYNEQFF.

This chain uses TRBV28 with TRBJ2-5; 14 bases align to TRBD2. Germline V gene sequence: CDR1 MDHEN, CDR2 SYDVKM. The CDR3 spans 17 residues. The junction had 15 bases not matched to a gene; V was cut back by 6 bases and J by 9 bases. The CDR3 DNA is TGTGCCAGCAGCAGGGGACTAGCGGGAGAGGGGGGGGTCGCCCAGTACTTC. Encoded protein: CASSRGLAGEGGVAQYF.

The chain recombines TRBV7-3 with TRBJ2-3, with D perhaps given as TRBD1 or TRBD2 (5 bases each). CDR1 and CDR2 (germline): SGHTA, FQGTGA. V shed 8 bases and J shed 4 bases, with 16 bases lying between them. The CDR3 has 14 residues. The CDR3 DNA reads TGTGCCAGCGGGACGGCGGGTCCCCCAGATACGCAGTATTTT. Its translation: CASGTAGPPDTQYF.

This chain uses TRBV11-2 with TRBJ1-1; TRBD1 is a possible D gene (5 bases). The CDR3 contains 14 residues. Germline V gives CDR1 SGHAT, CDR2 FQNNGV. Trimming shortened V by 5 bases and J by 4 bases, and 14 bases separated the two germline ends. In DNA, the CDR3 is TGTGCCAGCAGCCCTCTGGGCGGGGGCACTGAAGCTTTCTTT. It yields the protein CASSPLGGGTEAFF.

This clone has just a few counts. The chain uses TRBV2 and TRBJ1-1, with TRBD1 as a possible D gene (6 bases). The CDR3 contains 13 residues. The V gene's germline CDR1 is SNHLY and CDR2 FYNNEI. The V and J ends lost 4 bases and 1 base respectively, with 7 bases between them. The CDR3 DNA reads as TGTGCCAGCAGTGCGGACAGGAACACTGAAGCTTTCTTT. This translates into CASSADRNTEAFF.

The V gene is TRBV7-2, the J gene TRBJ1-2; D gene ambiguous. Trimming stripped 0 bases from V and 7 bases from J, with 12 bases between. CDR1 SGHTA and CDR2 FQGNSA come from the germline V gene. The CDR3 totals 14 residues. This CDR3 reads CASSLASGVTGYTF. The CDR3 DNA is TGTGCCAGCAGCTTAGCGAGTGGGGTTACTGGCTACACCTTC.

The CDR3 DNA is TGCGCCAGCAGCTCGGGGGCAGCCATGAACACTGAAGCTTTCTTT. Amino acids: CASSSGAAMNTEAFF. This chain links TRBV5-1 with TRBJ1-1; D might be TRBD1 (6 bases). The CDR3 extends over 15 amino acids. V lost 3 bases to trimming and J lost 0 bases, with 12 bases between them. CDR1 is SGHRS, CDR2 YFSETQ, per germline.

The gene calls are TRBV6-1 and TRBJ1-3; unclear D gene. Germline CDR1 reads MNHNS; CDR2 reads SASEGT. This CDR3 has 14 amino acids. The V end was cut by 6 bases, the J end by 0 bases, with 9 bases between. CDR3 coding DNA: TGTGCCAGCAGCCGTTCCCCCTCTGGAAACACCATATATTTT. As protein: CASSRSPSGNTIYF.

The rearrangement links TRBV9 to TRBJ2-5; D is possibly TRBD1 (6 bases). The ends were cut back, 4 bases at V and 3 bases at J, with 13 bases in the middle. The CDR3 has 14 residues. Germline values: CDR1 SGDLS, CDR2 YYNGEE. This chain's CDR3 is CASSFRTAEETQYF. In nucleotides, the CDR3 is TGTGCCAGCAGCTTTCGGACAGCCGAAGAGACCCAGTACTTC.

The rearrangement uses TRBV29-1 and TRBJ1-6, with D possibly being TRBD1 (5 bases). Trimming cost V 6 bases and J 7 bases, with 16 bases left between them. CDR1 and CDR2 from the germline V gene are SQVTM and ANQGSEA. This CDR3 region has 14 residues. CDR3 in amino acids: CSVGQGERNSPLHF. The DNA for the CDR3 is TGCAGCGTGGGTCAGGGTGAAAGGAATTCACCCCTCCACTTT.

In this sample, this clone turned up once. The chain recombines TRBV4-2 with TRBJ1-2; 10 nucleotides match TRBD1. With 2 bases clipped from V and 5 bases from J, the junction kept 5 bases outside the gene matches. The germline V gene has CDR1 LGHNA and CDR2 YNFKEQ. The CDR3 runs to 15 residues. The CDR3 protein is CASSQQDRGEYGYTF. CDR3 bases: TGTGCCAGCAGCCAACAGGACAGGGGGGAGTATGGCTACACCTTC.

The chain has TRBV19 and TRBJ1-5; D is unclear. Trimming left V 3 bases short and J 5 bases short, with 11 bases between. Germline assignment: CDR1 LNHDA and CDR2 SQIVND (reference sequence). The CDR3 has 14 residues. This CDR3 is CASSIIRPDQPQHF. The CDR3 DNA reads as TGTGCCAGTAGTATCATCCGACCGGATCAGCCCCAGCATTTT.